The 7 T cell receptor beta chains reported below all come from one sample, sequenced in a study of blood T cell repertoires in COVID-19. Produced via immunoSEQ multiplex PCR; TCRdb's table is partial and in-frame only. The sample carries 150,000 to 200,000 clones, under 90% recorded once. Specimen: peripheral blood. These receptors were collected from a man in his forties with acute or convalescent COVID-19.

The V and J genes are TRBV4-1 and TRBJ2-7; no clear D gene. Germline loops: CDR1 MGHRA, CDR2 YSYEKL. The CDR3 length is 16 residues. Trimming took 1 base from V and 4 from J, leaving 17 bases between them. The CDR3 is CASSQGLIPPAYEQYF. The CDR3 DNA follows: TGCGCCAGCAGCCAAGGGCTTATCCCCCCCGCATACGAGCAGTACTTC.

The V gene is TRBV12-3 or TRBV12-4, the J gene TRBJ2-5; a possible D gene is TRBD1 (7 bases). Trimming stripped 6 bases from V and 5 bases from J, with 13 bases between. This CDR3 comprises 13 residues. The CDR3 DNA is TGTGCCAGCAGGCCGACAGGGAGGGAGACCCAGTACTTC. It yields the protein CASRPTGRETQYF.

J is TRBJ2-2 and V is TRBV7-9; weak D call: TRBD1 (5 bases). V was pared by 1 base and J by 6 bases, with 6 bases between. The CDR3 length is 13 residues. Germline CDR1 is SEHNR and CDR2 is FQNEAQ (reference sequence). The CDR3 here is CASSLVGPGELFF. The CDR3 bases are TGTGCCAGCAGCTTAGTGGGGCCCGGGGAGCTGTTTTTT.

The chain recombines TRBV7-2 with TRBJ2-7; TRBD1 aligns across 9 bases. In germline, CDR1 is SGHTA, CDR2 FQGNSA. The CDR3 is made up of 15 amino acids. V dropped 1 base and J dropped 3; count of bases not matched to a gene: 4. CDR3 residues: CASSLVEGQGYEQYF. The CDR3 bases are TGTGCCAGCAGCTTAGTTGAGGGACAGGGCTACGAGCAGTACTTC.

The chain recombines TRBV7-2 with TRBJ1-1, with D unclear. The CDR3 extends over 14 amino acids. CDR1 and CDR2 from the germline V gene are SGHTA and FQGNSA. V dropped 2 bases and J dropped 1 base, with 8 bases sitting between them. CDR3 in amino acids: CASSLIWANTEAFF. CDR3 coding DNA: TGTGCCAGCAGCTTAATTTGGGCGAACACTGAAGCTTTCTTT. Full variable domain (remainder filled in from reference TRBV7-2 and TRBJ1-1): GAGVSQSPSNKVTEKGKDVELRCDPISGHTALYWYRQSLGQGLEFLIYFQGNSAPDKSGLPSDRFSAERTGGSVSTLTIQRTQQEDSAVYLCASSLIWANTEAFFGQGTRLTVV.

This sequence joins TRBV6-5 and TRBJ2-2, with unresolved D. CDR3 length equals 13 residues. Germline assignment: CDR1 MNHEY and CDR2 SVGAGI. V lost 2 bases and J lost 7, with 8 bases in between. This chain's CDR3 is CASSYGAVGELFF. CDR3 in DNA: TGTGCCAGCAGTTACGGTGCGGTCGGGGAGCTGTTTTTT.

J is TRBJ2-3 and V is TRBV10-1, with 8 nucleotides matching TRBD1. The V segment lost 1 base and the J segment 6 bases; nucleotides outside the gene matches: 9. Germline CDR1 is WNHNN and CDR2 is SYGVQD (reference sequence). This CDR3 contains 16 residues. The CDR3 region has the DNA TGCGCCAGCAGTGAGTGGGACAGGACGGCCGGGGATACGCAGTATTTT. It is translated as CASSEWDRTAGDTQYF.